A single sample gave rise to the 24 T cell receptor beta chains below, sequenced in a study of shared clonotypes between healthy human individuals. Generated by immunoSEQ multiplex PCR, the TCRdb table keeps only in-frame clones and is missing some. This table holds over a million clones, over 95% found once. Sequencing input: naive CD4+ T cells sorted from blood. Subset here: CD45RA+ positively selected. The receptors originated from a young man in good health.

The genes are TRBV29-1 and TRBJ2-7; no firm D call. The CDR3 has 13 amino acids. V lost 0 bases to trimming and J lost 2 bases, with 8 bases between them. CDR1 SQVTM and CDR2 ANQGSEA come from the germline V gene. The CDR3, as DNA: TGCAGCGTTGAAGACAACGGTGCCTACGAGCAGTACTTC. Amino acid sequence: CSVEDNGAYEQYF.

J is TRBJ1-2 and V is TRBV28; D call uncertain. Germline lookup yields CDR1 MDHEN and CDR2 SYDVKM. CDR3 size: 12 residues. V was shortened by 2 bases and J by 8 bases, with 9 bases between the two germline ends. CDR3 in DNA: TGTGCCAGCAGTTTAGTTGTTGGGGGCTACACCTTC. This translates into CASSLVVGGYTF.

The V call is TRBV28, the J call TRBJ1-2, with a tentative D call TRBD1 (6 bases). The V and J ends lost 2 bases and 6 bases respectively, with 7 bases between them. The germline CDR1 and CDR2 sequences are MDHEN and SYDVKM. This CDR3 has 12 amino acids. This CDR3 reads CASSLTGHGYTF. For the CDR3, the DNA is TGTGCCAGCAGTTTAACAGGGCATGGCTACACCTTC.

The J gene is TRBJ1-5, the V gene TRBV19; a weak D match, TRBD1 (6 bases). The CDR3 has 14 residues. In germline, CDR1 is LNHDA, CDR2 SQIVND (reference sequence). V dropped 6 bases and J dropped 4 bases, with 13 bases sitting between them. DNA of the CDR3: TGTGCCAGTAGCCGTTCAGGGGTAAATCAGCCCCAGCATTTT. As protein: CASSRSGVNQPQHF.

The chain links TRBV30 to TRBJ2-5, with a possible D match to TRBD1 (5 bases). V shed 4 bases and J shed 2 bases, with 26 bases lying between them. This CDR3 contains 18 residues. The germline CDR1 and CDR2 sequences are GTSNPN and SVGIG (reference sequence). Written as DNA, the CDR3 is TGTGCCTGGAAGGGGCGGTACCGCACCTCATCGGATCAAGAGACCCAGTACTTC. Protein product: CAWKGRYRTSSDQETQYF.

The chain joins TRBV5-6 to TRBJ2-2; perhaps TRBD1 as D (6 bases). Germline values: CDR1 SGHDT, CDR2 YYEEEE. The CDR3 spans 15 residues. Trimming removed 0 bases from V and 4 bases from J, with 10 bases in between. The CDR3 DNA reads as TGTGCCAGCAGCTTGGTGGGGGCCCCCACCGGGGAGCTGTTTTTT. The encoded protein is CASSLVGAPTGELFF.

This chain connects TRBV7-9 to TRBJ2-3; TRBD2 is a possible D gene (5 bases). CDR1 is SEHNR and CDR2 is FQNEAQ in the germline V gene (reference sequence). V was shortened by 5 bases and J by 4 bases, with 13 bases between the two germline ends. There are 14 residues in the CDR3. Here the CDR3 reads CASSQTRLADTQYF. CDR3 coding DNA: TGTGCCAGCAGCCAAACTAGATTGGCAGATACGCAGTATTTT.

This chain uses TRBV6-6 with TRBJ2-3, with 9 bases lining up with TRBD2. V lost 2 bases and J lost 2; bases outside the gene matches: 2. The germline gives CDR1 MNHNY, CDR2 SVGAGI (reference sequence). This CDR3 region has 15 residues. The CDR3 sequence: CASSYAGGITDTQYF. In nucleotides, the CDR3 is TGTGCCAGCAGTTACGCGGGAGGGATCACAGATACGCAGTATTTT.

The V call is TRBV5-1, the J call TRBJ1-5; D ambiguous. V lost 4 bases, J lost 4 bases, and 15 bases lay in between. The CDR3 runs 15 residues. Germline-derived CDR1 and CDR2 are SGHRS and YFSETQ. CDR3: CASSPGLRENQPQHF. As DNA, the CDR3 is TGCGCCAGCAGCCCCGGTTTAAGGGAAAATCAGCCCCAGCATTTT.

The CDR3 reads CASSQEFGENTEAFF. CDR3 sequence (DNA): TGTGCCAGCAGCCAAGAATTCGGGGAGAACACTGAAGCTTTCTTT. This chain links TRBV14 with TRBJ1-1, with unresolved D. The V end lost 0 bases, the J end lost 1 base, and 9 bases lay between the germline ends. The CDR3 contains 15 residues. Germline V gene sequence: CDR1 SGHDN, CDR2 FVKESK.

CDR3 DNA: TGTGCCACCAGCTTTGAGGGGTACGAGCAGTACTTC. It translates to CATSFEGYEQYF. The J gene is TRBJ2-7, the V gene TRBV15; D tentatively reads TRBD1 or TRBD2 (5 bases each). The CDR3 is 12 residues long. The V end was cut by 5 bases, the J end by 4 bases, with 9 bases between. The V gene's germline CDR1 is LNHNV and CDR2 YYDKDF (reference sequence).

The V call is TRBV5-4, the J call TRBJ2-2, with D possibly being TRBD1 (6 bases). Trimming removed 3 bases from V and 8 bases from J, with 20 bases in between. CDR1 SGHNT and CDR2 YYREEE come from the germline V gene (reference sequence). The CDR3 runs 16 residues. CDR3 coding DNA: TGTGCCAGCAGCTCTTGGGGGCTTCGAGGCTCGGGGGAGCTGTTTTTT. Amino acids: CASSSWGLRGSGELFF.

The chain couples TRBV7-8 to TRBJ2-7; 12 nucleotides agree with TRBD2. The ends lost 5 bases at V and 2 bases at J; junction bases unmatched: 4. CDR1 and CDR2 (germline): SGHVS, FQNEAQ. The CDR3 is made up of 15 amino acids. The CDR3, as DNA: TGTGCCAGCAGCGCCGGACTAGCGGGGACCTACGAGCAGTACTTC. Translation: CASSAGLAGTYEQYF.

The chain joins TRBV5-4 to TRBJ2-4, with 14 bases fitting TRBD2. The CDR3 spans 17 residues. The V segment lost 4 bases and the J segment 4 bases; nucleotides outside the gene matches: 7. Germline CDR1 is SGHNT and CDR2 is YYREEE (reference sequence). CDR3 amino acids: CASSLGLAGGQKNIQYF. The CDR3 nucleotides are TGTGCCAGCAGCCTAGGACTAGCGGGAGGCCAGAAAAACATTCAGTACTTC.

The V and J genes are TRBV5-1 and TRBJ2-2; D is unclear. CDR3 length equals 16 residues. From germline, CDR1 is SGHRS and CDR2 YFSETQ. With 4 bases removed from V and 1 base from J, the gap between germline ends came to 14 bases. The CDR3 DNA reads TGCGCCAGCAGCCCTGGTACACCAATGAACACCGGGGAGCTGTTTTTT. Amino acid sequence: CASSPGTPMNTGELFF.

The chain has TRBV15 and TRBJ1-3; no definite D call. The germline V gene encodes CDR1 LNHNV and CDR2 YYDKDF (reference sequence). The CDR3 has 15 residues. V lost 5 bases and J 2 bases, leaving 13 bases between the germline ends. In DNA form, the CDR3 reads TGTGCCACCAGCGGGGTCCGGGGAGCTGGAAACACCATATATTTT. Translating it yields CATSGVRGAGNTIYF.

The rearrangement uses TRBV7-2 and TRBJ2-3, with TRBD2 matching over 12 bases. This CDR3 region has 16 residues. Trimming removed 6 bases from V and 2 bases from J; junction bases left unmatched: 6. Germline-derived CDR1 and CDR2 are SGHTA and FQGNSA. CDR3 in amino acids: CASRVRTSGITDTQYF. CDR3 nucleotide sequence: TGTGCCAGCAGAGTTCGGACTAGCGGGATCACAGATACGCAGTATTTT.

This chain joins TRBV7-2 and TRBJ2-5, with D possibly being TRBD2 (6 bases). CDR3 length: 13 amino acids. In germline, CDR1 is SGHTA, CDR2 FQGNSA. The V and J ends lost 5 bases and 5 bases respectively, with 12 bases between them. The DNA of the CDR3 is TGTGCCAGCAGCCTGGGGGGAGTGGAGACCCAGTACTTC. Its protein is CASSLGGVETQYF.

V usage is TRBV6-6 and J usage is TRBJ1-3; 7 bases map to TRBD1. From germline, CDR1 is MNHNY and CDR2 SVGAGI (reference sequence). The V and J ends lost 6 bases and 3 bases, in that order; junction bases with no gene match: 8. CDR3 size: 15 residues. CDR3 region: CASRPTGMIGNTIYF. The CDR3, as DNA: TGTGCCAGCAGACCGACAGGGATGATTGGAAACACCATATATTTT.

This chain joins TRBV12-5 and TRBJ2-1; possible D gene TRBD1, 6 bases. The germline gives CDR1 LGHNT, CDR2 FRNRAP. The V and J ends lost 3 bases and 3 bases respectively, with 18 bases between them. This CDR3 is built from 17 residues. CDR3 in amino acids: CASGFLAQGLNYNEQFF. CDR3 bases: TGTGCTAGTGGTTTCCTAGCCCAGGGGTTGAACTACAATGAGCAGTTCTTC.

The chain couples TRBV6-1 to TRBJ2-1, with 13 bases aligning to TRBD2. The germline gives CDR1 MNHNS, CDR2 SASEGT. Trimming at V came to 8 bases and at J to 8 bases, leaving 9 bases not matched to a gene. The CDR3 length is 15 residues. CDR3 sequence: CASEGLAGTKDEQFF. The DNA of the CDR3 is TGTGCCAGCGAGGGACTAGCGGGGACGAAGGATGAGCAGTTCTTC.

The chain recombines TRBV19 with TRBJ1-2, with no clear D. Per the germline V gene, CDR1 is LNHDA and CDR2 is SQIVND (reference sequence). The V end lost 5 bases, the J end lost 2 bases, and 12 bases lay between the germline ends. This CDR3 has 14 amino acids. CDR3: CASSESMENYGYTF. CDR3 sequence (DNA): TGTGCCAGTAGTGAATCAATGGAAAACTATGGCTACACCTTC.

The rearrangement links TRBV10-3 to TRBJ2-6; D is ambiguous. With 6 bases removed from V and 0 bases from J, the gap between germline ends came to 9 bases. Germline-derived CDR1 and CDR2 are ENHRY and SYGVKD. The CDR3 has 15 amino acids. CDR3 in amino acids: CAISQLASGANVLTF. The CDR3 DNA is TGTGCCATCAGCCAATTGGCCTCTGGGGCCAACGTCCTGACTTTC.

The genes are TRBV9 and TRBJ2-7; either TRBD1 or TRBD2 may fit D (5 bases each). The germline gives CDR1 SGDLS, CDR2 YYNGEE. The CDR3 is made up of 14 amino acids. Trimming cost V 2 bases and J 2 bases, with 11 bases left between them. The DNA of the CDR3 is TGTGCCAGCAGCGTGGACGGGACCGCCTACGAGCAGTACTTC. Amino acids: CASSVDGTAYEQYF.